A single sample gave rise to the 8 T cell receptor beta chains below, sequenced in a study of cytomegalovirus exposure and HLA in healthy donors. 60 Vbeta and 13 Jbeta primers were used in PCR. Sequenced by immunoSEQ multiplex PCR; TCRdb stores in-frame clones only, minus some. The data show some 150,000 clones, over 70% seen once. Sequenced: PBMCs. These TCRs come from a woman aged 40 to 50 in good health and CMV-seronegative.

V gene TRBV6-5 combines with J gene TRBJ2-7, with 9 bases identical to TRBD1. CDR1 is MNHEY, CDR2 SVGAGI, per germline. V lost 0 bases and J lost 6; bases outside the gene matches: 6. The CDR3 has 15 amino acids. This CDR3 is CASSYSPDRGGEQYF. DNA of the CDR3: TGTGCCAGCAGTTACTCCCCGGACAGGGGTGGCGAGCAGTACTTC.

The chain recombines TRBV27 with TRBJ1-2; 10 bases match TRBD1. Germline V gene lookup returns CDR1 MNHEY and CDR2 SMNVEV (reference sequence). V was clipped by 3 bases and J by 3 bases; unmatched bases: 13. The CDR3 has 18 amino acids. The CDR3: CASSFRDRGKGKDYGYTF. CDR3 bases: TGTGCCAGCAGTTTTCGGGACAGGGGAAAAGGTAAGGACTATGGCTACACCTTC.

V usage is TRBV15 and J usage is TRBJ1-2; D call uncertain. CDR1 and CDR2 from the germline V gene are LNHNV and YYDKDF (reference sequence). Trimming took 5 bases from V and 6 from J, leaving 10 bases between them. The CDR3 extends over 12 amino acids. CDR3 in amino acids: CATSVGVDGYTF. The CDR3 coding sequence is TGTGCCACCAGCGTCGGAGTGGATGGCTACACCTTC. Full variable domain (missing parts from reference TRBV15 and TRBJ1-2): DAMVIQNPRYQVTQFGKPVTLSCSQTLNHNVMYWYQQKSSQAPKLLFHYYDKDFNNEADTPDNFQSRRPNTSFCFLDIRSPGLGDTAMYLCATSVGVDGYTFGSGTRLTVV.

Concerning this clone: This sample also contains other DNA sequences that code for the same CDR3. The genes are TRBV5-6 and TRBJ1-6, with D perhaps matching TRBD1 (6 bases). V lost 4 bases, J lost 4 bases, and 12 bases lay in between. The CDR3 extends over 15 amino acids. In germline, CDR1 is SGHDT, CDR2 YYEEEE. CDR3 in amino acids: CASSQGTPYNSPLHF. For the CDR3, the DNA is TGTGCCAGCAGCCAAGGGACACCTTATAATTCACCCCTCCACTTT.

This chain joins TRBV7-3 and TRBJ2-5, with a weak D call TRBD2 (7 bases). Germline assignment: CDR1 SGHTA and CDR2 FQGTGA. Trimming cost V 3 bases and J 4 bases, with 12 bases left between them. The CDR3 covers 14 residues. The CDR3, as DNA: TGTGCCAGCAGCTTTGGAGGGGGGGGAGAGACCCAGTACTTC. It is translated as CASSFGGGGETQYF.

This clone is a singleton in its sample. The V call is TRBV29-1, the J call TRBJ1-4; 10 positions match TRBD1. V dropped 5 bases and J dropped 7; count of bases not matched to a gene: 4. The germline V gene has CDR1 SQVTM and CDR2 ANQGSEA. CDR3 length: 13 residues. The CDR3 loop reads CSVRQGATEKLFF. CDR3 bases: TGCAGCGTTCGACAGGGGGCTACTGAAAAACTGTTTTTT.

The rearrangement links TRBV28 to TRBJ2-1; D call uncertain. CDR3 size: 11 residues. V was cut by 7 bases and J by 4 bases, with 5 bases left in between. Germline CDR1 MDHEN, CDR2 SYDVKM. CDR3 in amino acids: CASMRYNEQFF. The CDR3 DNA reads as TGTGCCAGCATGAGGTACAATGAGCAGTTCTTC.

The chain carries TRBV27 and TRBJ1-1; unclear D gene. The CDR3 covers 14 residues. V was trimmed by 5 bases and J by 1 base, leaving 11 bases between them. Germline CDR1 and CDR2: MNHEY and SMNVEV (reference sequence). This CDR3 reads CASSSLGENTEAFF. CDR3 in DNA: TGTGCCAGCAGTAGCCTAGGAGAGAACACTGAAGCTTTCTTT.